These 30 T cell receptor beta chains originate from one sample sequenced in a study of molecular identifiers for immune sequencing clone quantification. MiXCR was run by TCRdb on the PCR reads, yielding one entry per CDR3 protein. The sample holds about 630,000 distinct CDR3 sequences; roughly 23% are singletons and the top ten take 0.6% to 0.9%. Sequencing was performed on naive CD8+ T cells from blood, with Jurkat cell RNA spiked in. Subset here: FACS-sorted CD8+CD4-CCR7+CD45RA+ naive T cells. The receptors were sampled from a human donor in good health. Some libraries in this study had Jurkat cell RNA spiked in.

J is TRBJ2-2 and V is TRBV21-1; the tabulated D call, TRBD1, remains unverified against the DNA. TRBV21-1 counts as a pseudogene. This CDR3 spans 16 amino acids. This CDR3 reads CASNATTGWNTGELVF. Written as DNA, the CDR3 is TGTGCCAGCAACGCTACGACAGGATGGAACACCGGGGAGCTGGTTTTT.

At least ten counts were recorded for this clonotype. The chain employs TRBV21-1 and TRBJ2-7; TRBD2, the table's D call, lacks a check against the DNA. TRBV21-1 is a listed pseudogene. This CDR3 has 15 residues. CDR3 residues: CASSDPSGSLYEQYF. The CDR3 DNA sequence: TGTGCCAGCAGCGACCCTAGCGGGAGTTTGTACGAGCAGTACTTC.

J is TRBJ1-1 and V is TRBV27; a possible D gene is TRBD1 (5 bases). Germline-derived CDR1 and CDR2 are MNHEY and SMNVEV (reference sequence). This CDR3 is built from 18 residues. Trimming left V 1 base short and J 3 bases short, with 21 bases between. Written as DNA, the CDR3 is TGTGCCAGCAGTTTATTAAACCCTGGGGGAGCGATGGACACTGAAGCTTTCTTT. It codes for CASSLLNPGGAMDTEAFF.

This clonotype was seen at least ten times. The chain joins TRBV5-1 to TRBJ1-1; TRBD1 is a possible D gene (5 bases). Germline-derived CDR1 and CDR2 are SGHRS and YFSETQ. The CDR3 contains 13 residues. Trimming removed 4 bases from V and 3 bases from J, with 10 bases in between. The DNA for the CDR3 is TGCGCCAGCAGCGGGGGTATCGACACTGAAGCTTTCTTT. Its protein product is CASSGGIDTEAFF.

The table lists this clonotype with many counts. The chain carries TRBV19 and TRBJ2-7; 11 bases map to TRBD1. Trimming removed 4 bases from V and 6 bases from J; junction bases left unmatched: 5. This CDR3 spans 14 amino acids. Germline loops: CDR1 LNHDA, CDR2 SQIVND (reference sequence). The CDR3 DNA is TGTGCCAGTAGTACAAGGACAGGGGGCATCGAGCAGTACTTC. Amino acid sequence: CASSTRTGGIEQYF.

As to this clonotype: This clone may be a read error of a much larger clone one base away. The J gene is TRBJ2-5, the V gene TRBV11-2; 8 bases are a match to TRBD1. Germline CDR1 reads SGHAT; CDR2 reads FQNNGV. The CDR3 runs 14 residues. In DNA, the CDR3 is TGTGCCAGCAGCCAGGGGGCGTCCCAAGCGACCCAGTACTTC. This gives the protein CASSQGASQATQYF. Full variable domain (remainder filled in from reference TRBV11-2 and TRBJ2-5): EAGVAQSPRYKIIEKRQSVAFWCNPISGHATLYWYQQILGQGPKLLIQFQNNGVVDDSQLPKDRFSAERLKGVDSTLKIQPAKLEDSAVYLCASSQGASQATQYFGPGTRLLVL.

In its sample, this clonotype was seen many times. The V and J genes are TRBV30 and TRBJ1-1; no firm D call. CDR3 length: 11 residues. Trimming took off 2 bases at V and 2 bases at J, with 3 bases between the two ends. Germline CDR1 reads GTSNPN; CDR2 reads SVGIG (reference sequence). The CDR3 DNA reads TGTGCCTGGAGTCTCAACACTGAAGCTTTCTTT. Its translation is CAWSLNTEAFF.

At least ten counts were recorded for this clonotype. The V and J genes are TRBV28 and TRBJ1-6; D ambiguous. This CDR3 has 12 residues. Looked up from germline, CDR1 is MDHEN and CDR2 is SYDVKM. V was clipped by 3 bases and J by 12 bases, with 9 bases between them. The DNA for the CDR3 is TGTGCCAGCAGTTTTGAGGGTCAACCCCTCCACTTT. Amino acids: CASSFEGQPLHF.

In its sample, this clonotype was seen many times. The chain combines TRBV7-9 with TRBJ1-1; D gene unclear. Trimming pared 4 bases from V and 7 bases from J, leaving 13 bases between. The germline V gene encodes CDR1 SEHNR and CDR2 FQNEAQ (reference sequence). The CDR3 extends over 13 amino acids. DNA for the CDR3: TGTGCCAGCAGCTCTCCCCGGGAGCTTGAAGCTTTCTTT. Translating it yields CASSSPRELEAFF.

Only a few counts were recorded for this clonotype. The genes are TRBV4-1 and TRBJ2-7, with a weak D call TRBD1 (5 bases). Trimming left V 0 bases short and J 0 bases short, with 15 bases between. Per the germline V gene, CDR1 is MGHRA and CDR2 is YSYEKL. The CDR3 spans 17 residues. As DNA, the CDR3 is TGCGCCAGCAGCCAAGATCCATTGGGGCTGAGCTCCTACGAGCAGTACTTC. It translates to CASSQDPLGLSSYEQYF.

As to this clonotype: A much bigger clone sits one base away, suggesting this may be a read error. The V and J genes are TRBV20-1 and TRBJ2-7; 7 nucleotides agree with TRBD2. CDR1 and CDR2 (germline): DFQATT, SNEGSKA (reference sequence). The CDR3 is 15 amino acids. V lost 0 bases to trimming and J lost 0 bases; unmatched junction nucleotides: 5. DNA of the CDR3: TGCAGTGCTAGAGAGACTAGCAGGAACTCCTACGAGCAGTACTTC. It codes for CSARETSRNSYEQYF.

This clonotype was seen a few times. For the CDR3, the DNA is TGTGCCAGCAGTTACCAGGCCTCCTACGAGCAGTACTTC. Protein sequence: CASSYQASYEQYF. This rearrangement joins TRBV27 to TRBJ2-7; D remains unclear. The V end lost 4 bases, the J end lost 0 bases, and 7 bases lay between the germline ends. The CDR3 extends over 13 amino acids. The germline CDR1 and CDR2 sequences are MNHEY and SMNVEV (reference sequence).

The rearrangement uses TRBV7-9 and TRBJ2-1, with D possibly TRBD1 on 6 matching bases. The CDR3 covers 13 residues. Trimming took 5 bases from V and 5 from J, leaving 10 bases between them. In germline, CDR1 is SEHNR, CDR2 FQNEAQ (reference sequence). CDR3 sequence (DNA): TGTGCCAGCAGCCAGACAGGTAACAATGAGCAGTTCTTC. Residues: CASSQTGNNEQFF.

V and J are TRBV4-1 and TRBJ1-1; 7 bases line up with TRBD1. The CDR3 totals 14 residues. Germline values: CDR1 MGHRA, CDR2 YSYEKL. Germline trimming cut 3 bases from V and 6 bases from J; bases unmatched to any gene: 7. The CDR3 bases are TGCGCCAGCAGCCATGAGTCAGGGGGTCCTGAAGCTTTCTTT. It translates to CASSHESGGPEAFF.

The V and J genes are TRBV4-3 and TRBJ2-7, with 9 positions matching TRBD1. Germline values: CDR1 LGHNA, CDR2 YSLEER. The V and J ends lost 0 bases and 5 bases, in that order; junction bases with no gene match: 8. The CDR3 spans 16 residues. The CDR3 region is CASSQDYGTGLHEQYF. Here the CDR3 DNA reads TGCGCCAGCAGCCAAGATTATGGGACAGGGCTCCACGAGCAGTACTTC.

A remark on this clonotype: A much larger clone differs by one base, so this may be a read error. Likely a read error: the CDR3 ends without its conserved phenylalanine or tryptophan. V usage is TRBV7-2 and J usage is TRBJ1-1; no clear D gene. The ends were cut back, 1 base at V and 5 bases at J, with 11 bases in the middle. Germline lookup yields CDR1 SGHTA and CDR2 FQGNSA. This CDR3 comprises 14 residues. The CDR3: CASSLGRGWTEAFL. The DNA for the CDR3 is TGTGCCAGCAGCTTAGGGCGCGGGTGGACTGAAGCTTTCCTT.

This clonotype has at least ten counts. CDR3 in amino acids: CASSLGSVKWASETQYF. The CDR3 DNA reads TGCGCCAGCAGCTTGGGGTCTGTGAAGTGGGCTAGTGAGACCCAGTACTTC. The chain links TRBV5-1 to TRBJ2-5, with unresolved D. The CDR3 has 17 amino acids. The germline V and J ends were trimmed by 0 bases and 5 bases, with 20 bases remaining between them. Germline loops: CDR1 SGHRS, CDR2 YFSETQ. Filled out from reference TRBV5-1 and TRBJ2-5, the complete variable domain reads KAGVTQTPRYLIKTRGQQVTLSCSPISGHRSVSWYQQTPGQGLQFLFEYFSETQRNKGNFPGRFSGRQFSNSRSEMNVSTLELGDSALYLCASSLGSVKWASETQYFGPGTRLLVL.

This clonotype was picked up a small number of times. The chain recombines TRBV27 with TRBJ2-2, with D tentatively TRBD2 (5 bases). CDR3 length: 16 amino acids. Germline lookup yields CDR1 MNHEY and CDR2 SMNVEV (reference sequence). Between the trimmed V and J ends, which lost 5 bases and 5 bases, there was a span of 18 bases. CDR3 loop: CASSERGLVRTGELFF. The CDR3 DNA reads TGTGCCAGCAGTGAACGGGGTTTGGTCAGGACCGGGGAGCTGTTTTTT.

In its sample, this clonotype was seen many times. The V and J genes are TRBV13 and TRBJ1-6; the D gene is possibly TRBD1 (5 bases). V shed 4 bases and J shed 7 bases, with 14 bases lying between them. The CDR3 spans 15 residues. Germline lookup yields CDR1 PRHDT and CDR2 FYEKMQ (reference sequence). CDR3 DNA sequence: TGTGCCAGCAGCTCTACCGGGACGGAGAATTCACCCCTCCACTTT. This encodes CASSSTGTENSPLHF.

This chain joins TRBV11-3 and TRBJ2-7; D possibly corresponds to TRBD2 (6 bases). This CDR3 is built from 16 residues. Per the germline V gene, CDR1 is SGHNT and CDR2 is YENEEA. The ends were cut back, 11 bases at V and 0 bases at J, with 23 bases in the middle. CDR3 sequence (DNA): TGTGCCCAGCGCGGCATCGGCGGGGCCCCCTCCTACGAGCAGTACTTC. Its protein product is CAQRGIGGAPSYEQYF.

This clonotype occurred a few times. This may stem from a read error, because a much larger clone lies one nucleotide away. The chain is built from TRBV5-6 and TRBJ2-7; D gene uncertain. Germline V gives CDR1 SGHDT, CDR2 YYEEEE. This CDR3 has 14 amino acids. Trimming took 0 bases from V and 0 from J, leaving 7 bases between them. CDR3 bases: TGTGCCAGCAGCTTGGGCCATAACTCCTACGAGCAGTACTTC. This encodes CASSLGHNSYEQYF.

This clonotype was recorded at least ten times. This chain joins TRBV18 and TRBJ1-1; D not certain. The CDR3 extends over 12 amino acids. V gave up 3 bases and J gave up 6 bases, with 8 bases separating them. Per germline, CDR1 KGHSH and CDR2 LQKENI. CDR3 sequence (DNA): TGTGCCAGCTCACCCGGCCGACCTGAAGCTTTCTTT. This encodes CASSPGRPEAFF.

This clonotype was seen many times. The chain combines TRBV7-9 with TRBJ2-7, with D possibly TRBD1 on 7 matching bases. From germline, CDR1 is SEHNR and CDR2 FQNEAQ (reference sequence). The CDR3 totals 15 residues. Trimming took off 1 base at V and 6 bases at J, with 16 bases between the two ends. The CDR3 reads CASSLVLTGTSEQYF. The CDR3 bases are TGTGCCAGCAGCTTAGTTTTGACAGGGACTTCCGAGCAGTACTTC. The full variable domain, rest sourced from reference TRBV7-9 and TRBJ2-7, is DTGVSQNPRHKITKRGQNVTFRCDPISEHNRLYWYRQTLGQGPEFLTYFQNEAQLEKSRLLSDRFSAERPKGSFSTLEIQRTEQGDSAMYLCASSLVLTGTSEQYFGPGTRLTVT.

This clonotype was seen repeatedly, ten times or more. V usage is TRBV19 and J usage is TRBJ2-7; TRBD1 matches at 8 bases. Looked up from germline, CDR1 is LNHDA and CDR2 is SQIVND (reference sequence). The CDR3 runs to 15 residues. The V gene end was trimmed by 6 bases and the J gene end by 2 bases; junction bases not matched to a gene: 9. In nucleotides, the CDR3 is TGTGCCAGTAGAAGTAGTCAACAGGGGGCCTACGAGCAGTACTTC. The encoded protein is CASRSSQQGAYEQYF.

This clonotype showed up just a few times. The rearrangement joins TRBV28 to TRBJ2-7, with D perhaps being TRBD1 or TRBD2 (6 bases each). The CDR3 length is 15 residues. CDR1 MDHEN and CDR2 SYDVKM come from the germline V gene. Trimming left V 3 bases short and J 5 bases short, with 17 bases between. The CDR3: CASSLLWGASNEQYF. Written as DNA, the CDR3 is TGTGCCAGCAGTTTGCTGTGGGGGGCGTCCAACGAGCAGTACTTC.

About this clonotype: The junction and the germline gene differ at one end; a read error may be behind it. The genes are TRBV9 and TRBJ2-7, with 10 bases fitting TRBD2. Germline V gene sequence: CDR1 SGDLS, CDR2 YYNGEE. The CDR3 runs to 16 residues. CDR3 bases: TGTGTCAGCAGCGTAGAGTGGGATAGCGGGAGGTACGAGCAGTACTTC. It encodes CVSSVEWDSGRYEQYF.

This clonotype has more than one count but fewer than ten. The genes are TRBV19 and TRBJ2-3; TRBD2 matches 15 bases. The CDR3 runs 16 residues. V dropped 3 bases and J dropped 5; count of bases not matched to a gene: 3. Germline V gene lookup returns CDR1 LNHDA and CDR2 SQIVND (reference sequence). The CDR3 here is CASSIGLAGGLDTQYF. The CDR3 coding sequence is TGTGCCAGTAGTATTGGACTAGCGGGGGGGCTAGATACGCAGTATTTT. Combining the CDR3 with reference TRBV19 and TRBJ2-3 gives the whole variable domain DGGITQSPKYLFRKEGQNVTLSCEQNLNHDAMYWYRQDPGQGLRLIYYSQIVNDFQKGDIAEGYSVSREKKESFPLTVTSAQKNPTAFYLCASSIGLAGGLDTQYFGPGTRLTVL.

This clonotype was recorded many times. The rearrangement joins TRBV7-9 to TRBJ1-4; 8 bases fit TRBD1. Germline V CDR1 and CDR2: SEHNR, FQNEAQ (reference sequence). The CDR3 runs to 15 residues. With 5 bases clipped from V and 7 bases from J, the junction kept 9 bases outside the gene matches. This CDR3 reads CASSTPGGLSEKLFF. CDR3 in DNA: TGTGCCAGCAGCACCCCAGGGGGCTTAAGTGAAAAACTGTTTTTT.

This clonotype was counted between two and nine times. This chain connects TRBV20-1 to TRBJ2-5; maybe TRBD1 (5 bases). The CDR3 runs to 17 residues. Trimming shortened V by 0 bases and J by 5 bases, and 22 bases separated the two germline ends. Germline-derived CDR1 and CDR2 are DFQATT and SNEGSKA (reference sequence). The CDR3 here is CSARDPGSSRFLETQYF. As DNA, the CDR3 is TGCAGTGCTAGAGATCCAGGGTCTTCTAGATTTTTGGAGACCCAGTACTTC.

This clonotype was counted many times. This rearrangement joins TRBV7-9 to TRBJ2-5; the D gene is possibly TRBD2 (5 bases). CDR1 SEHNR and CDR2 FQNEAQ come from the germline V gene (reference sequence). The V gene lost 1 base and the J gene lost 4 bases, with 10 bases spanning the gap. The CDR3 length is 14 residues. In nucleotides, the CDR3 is TGTGCCAGCAGCTTAGGAGGGATCGGAGAGACCCAGTACTTC. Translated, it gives CASSLGGIGETQYF.